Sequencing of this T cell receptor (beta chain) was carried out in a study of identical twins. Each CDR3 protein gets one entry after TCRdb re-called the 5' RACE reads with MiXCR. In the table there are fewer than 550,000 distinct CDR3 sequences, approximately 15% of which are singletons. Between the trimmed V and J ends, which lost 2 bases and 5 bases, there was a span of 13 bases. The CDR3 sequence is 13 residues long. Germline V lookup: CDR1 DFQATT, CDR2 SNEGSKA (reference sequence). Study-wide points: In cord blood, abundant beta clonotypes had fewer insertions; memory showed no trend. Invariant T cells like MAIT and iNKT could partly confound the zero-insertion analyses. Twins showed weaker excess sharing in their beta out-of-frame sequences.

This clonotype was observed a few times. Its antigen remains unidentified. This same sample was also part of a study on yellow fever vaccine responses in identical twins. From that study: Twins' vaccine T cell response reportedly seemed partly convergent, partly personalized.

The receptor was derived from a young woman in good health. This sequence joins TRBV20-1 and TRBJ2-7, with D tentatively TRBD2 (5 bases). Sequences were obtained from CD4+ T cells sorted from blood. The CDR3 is CSARPPGVNEQYF. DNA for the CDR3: TGCAGTGCTAGACCCCCCGGGGTAAACGAGCAGTACTTC.